Presented here are 30 T cell receptor beta chains from one specimen sequenced in a study of T cell responses to AZD1222 COVID-19 vaccine. Sequencing was performed with immunoSEQ multiplex PCR; in TCRdb, only in-frame clones are kept and a portion is missing. The sample lists about 67,000 clones; 80% to 85% were seen once. Specimen: peripheral blood, collected on day 0 of AZD1222 vaccination. The source of these receptors is an adult in good health.

The chain couples TRBV6-1 to TRBJ2-6; D may be TRBD1 (5 bases). Between the trimmed V and J ends, which lost 3 bases and 5 bases, there was a span of 11 bases. Germline V CDR1 and CDR2: MNHNS, SASEGT. The CDR3 has 15 amino acids. CDR3 region: CASSDGAPWANVLTF. The CDR3 nucleotides read TGTGCCAGCAGTGATGGGGCTCCTTGGGCCAACGTCCTGACTTTC.

The chain has TRBV7-6 and TRBJ1-4; 11 bases agree with TRBD1. This CDR3 has 15 amino acids. Germline loops: CDR1 SGHVS, CDR2 FNYEAQ. J was trimmed by 8 bases and V by 3 bases; bases with no gene match: 5. CDR3 sequence reads: CASSFGTGGVEKLFF. CDR3 DNA sequence: TGTGCCAGCAGCTTCGGGACAGGGGGAGTCGAAAAACTGTTTTTT.

The chain links TRBV7-2 to TRBJ2-7, with TRBD2 matching over 10 bases. Germline V gene data show CDR1 as SGHTA and CDR2 as FQGNSA. The junction had 6 bases not matched to a gene; V was cut back by 4 bases and J by 6 bases. The CDR3 has 14 residues. CDR3 sequence (DNA): TGTGCCAGCAGCTACCTGGGACTAGCGAGCGAGCAGTACTTC. Residues: CASSYLGLASEQYF.

V gene TRBV6-4 combines with J gene TRBJ2-2; D unclear. V shed 4 bases and J shed 0 bases, with 6 bases lying between them. This CDR3 is built from 14 residues. The germline V gene has CDR1 MRHNA and CDR2 SNTAGT. This CDR3 reads CASSAQTNTGELFF. CDR3 in DNA: TGTGCCAGCAGTGCGCAGACGAACACCGGGGAGCTGTTTTTT.

The chain recombines TRBV28 with TRBJ1-1; D is uncertain. Germline loops: CDR1 MDHEN, CDR2 SYDVKM. CDR3 length: 13 amino acids. Trimming pared 3 bases from V and 1 base from J, leaving 6 bases between. CDR3 protein: CASSFYQNTEAFF. The DNA for the CDR3 is TGTGCCAGCAGTTTCTATCAGAACACTGAAGCTTTCTTT.

This rearrangement joins TRBV5-1 to TRBJ1-6; D possibly corresponds to TRBD1 (5 bases). The V gene's germline CDR1 is SGHRS and CDR2 YFSETQ. V lost 1 base, J lost 2 bases, and 7 bases lay in between. CDR3 size: 15 residues. DNA for the CDR3: TGCGCCAGCAGCTTGATACAGGCCTATAATTCACCCCTCCACTTT. Translation: CASSLIQAYNSPLHF.

This chain links TRBV2 with TRBJ1-2, with 12 bases fitting TRBD1. CDR1 and CDR2 from the germline V gene are SNHLY and FYNNEI. CDR3 length: 16 residues. V shed 6 bases and J 7 bases; nucleotides not matched to a gene: 12. The CDR3: CASSQRLGTGGSGYTF. The CDR3 bases are TGTGCCAGCAGCCAGAGATTGGGGACAGGGGGCTCTGGCTACACCTTC.

The gene calls are TRBV19 and TRBJ2-7; a possible D gene is TRBD1 (6 bases). Germline V CDR1 and CDR2: LNHDA, SQIVND (reference sequence). V lost 5 bases, J lost 6 bases, and 11 bases lay in between. This CDR3 has 12 amino acids. CDR3 amino acids: CASSVTGSEQYF. The CDR3 nucleotides read TGTGCCAGTAGTGTTACAGGGAGCGAGCAGTACTTC.

This sequence joins TRBV12-3 or TRBV12-4 and TRBJ1-2, with D uncertain. The V end was cut by 3 bases, the J end by 8 bases, with 10 bases between. The length of the CDR3 is 12 residues. CDR3 residues: CASSFDRYGYTF. The CDR3 DNA sequence: TGTGCCAGCAGTTTCGATCGGTACGGCTACACCTTC.

This clone occurred once. The genes are TRBV2 and TRBJ2-2; TRBD2 agrees at 7 bases. Losses at the gene ends were 4 bases for V and 7 bases for J; bases not matched to a gene: 9. The CDR3 is made up of 15 amino acids. The germline V gene encodes CDR1 SNHLY and CDR2 FYNNEI. The CDR3: CASSAQPGRGGELFF. The CDR3 DNA follows: TGTGCCAGCAGTGCCCAGCCAGGGAGGGGCGGGGAGCTGTTTTTT.

This rearrangement joins TRBV7-9 to TRBJ1-4, with a weak D call TRBD1 (5 bases). Between the trimmed V and J ends, which lost 9 bases and 8 bases, there was a span of 13 bases. CDR1 is SEHNR, CDR2 FQNEAQ, per germline (reference sequence). CDR3 size: 12 residues. The CDR3 is CASIGGSEKLFF. For the CDR3, the DNA is TGTGCCAGTATCGGGGGAAGCGAAAAACTGTTTTTT.

The chain combines TRBV28 with TRBJ1-2; 9 bases agree with TRBD1. The CDR3 has 13 residues. With 6 bases clipped from V and 7 bases from J, the junction kept 6 bases outside the gene matches. Per the germline V gene, CDR1 is MDHEN and CDR2 is SYDVKM. The CDR3 here is CASRQQGAVGYTF. In nucleotides, the CDR3 is TGTGCCAGCAGGCAACAGGGGGCTGTTGGCTACACCTTC.

V and J are TRBV7-2 and TRBJ1-5; a weak D match, TRBD1 (5 bases). CDR3 length equals 13 residues. Germline V gene sequence: CDR1 SGHTA, CDR2 FQGNSA. Deletions cut 7 bases from V and 6 bases from J, with 13 bases between. The CDR3 DNA reads TGTGCCAGCACCCCCACAGGAGTTCAGCCCCAGCATTTT. Translated, it gives CASTPTGVQPQHF.

The gene calls are TRBV6-5 and TRBJ2-3; weak D call: TRBD2 (5 bases). The germline V gene encodes CDR1 MNHEY and CDR2 SVGAGI. Trimming cost V 9 bases and J 4 bases, with 11 bases left between them. The CDR3 is 12 amino acids. CDR3 in DNA: TGTGCCAGTCGGGATCTAGCAGATACGCAGTATTTT. It specifies CASRDLADTQYF.

The chain uses TRBV7-8 and TRBJ2-7; D is perhaps TRBD2 (6 bases). V gave up 4 bases and J gave up 2 bases, with 15 bases separating them. Germline loops: CDR1 SGHVS, CDR2 FQNEAQ. There are 15 residues in the CDR3. The CDR3 coding sequence is TGTGCCAGCAGCTCCGCCGGCGGGGATCCCTACGAGCAGTACTTC. Translated: CASSSAGGDPYEQYF.

In this sample, this clone turned up once. V is TRBV18 and J is TRBJ2-7, with D possibly TRBD2 on 5 matching bases. Trimming took off 3 bases at V and 1 base at J, with 13 bases between the two ends. Germline lookup yields CDR1 KGHSH and CDR2 LQKENI. This CDR3 has 15 residues. The CDR3 DNA is TGTGCCAGCTCACCTATCAGCGGCAGTTCCTACGAGCAGTACTTC. It translates to CASSPISGSSYEQYF.

The chain is built from TRBV6-5 and TRBJ2-5, with D possibly matching TRBD1 (5 bases). This CDR3 has 14 amino acids. V was trimmed by 0 bases and J by 5 bases, leaving 10 bases between them. CDR1 and CDR2 from the germline V gene are MNHEY and SVGAGI. Here the CDR3 DNA reads TGTGCCAGCAGTTACTCGAGCAGGGTGGAGACCCAGTACTTC. Protein product: CASSYSSRVETQYF.

The chain is built from TRBV4-2 and TRBJ1-2, with D possibly matching TRBD1 (5 bases). The ends were cut back, 1 base at V and 2 bases at J, with 11 bases in the middle. Germline-derived CDR1 and CDR2 are LGHNA and YNFKEQ. This CDR3 is built from 15 residues. Here the CDR3 DNA reads TGTGCCAGCAGCCAAGTCAGAACAGGAAACTATGGCTACACCTTC. It is translated as CASSQVRTGNYGYTF.

CDR3 DNA sequence: TGTGCCAGCAGTTTCCGTTCTCAGCCCCAGCATTTT. It codes for CASSFRSQPQHF. The V and J genes are TRBV28 and TRBJ1-5; D unresolved. Germline values: CDR1 MDHEN, CDR2 SYDVKM. Trimming cost V 3 bases and J 6 bases, with 6 bases left between them. The CDR3 contains 12 residues.

The chain is built from TRBV11-2 and TRBJ2-3; D remains ambiguous. V was clipped by 3 bases and J by 0 bases, with 7 bases between them. CDR1 is SGHAT, CDR2 FQNNGV, per germline. CDR3 size: 14 residues. Written as DNA, the CDR3 is TGTGCCAGCAGCTTGACACCTAGCACAGATACGCAGTATTTT. Its translation is CASSLTPSTDTQYF.

The chain couples TRBV28 to TRBJ1-3; unclear D gene. CDR1 and CDR2 (germline): MDHEN, SYDVKM. The CDR3 sequence is 16 residues long. Trimming took off 5 bases at V and 0 bases at J, with 14 bases between the two ends. The CDR3 coding sequence is TGTGCCAGCAGTCCCCTGGACCTCAGCTCTGGAAACACCATATATTTT. This translates into CASSPLDLSSGNTIYF.

The chain employs TRBV9 and TRBJ2-7, with a possible D match to TRBD1 (5 bases). The germline V gene has CDR1 SGDLS and CDR2 YYNGEE. The CDR3 loop spans 14 amino acids. Trimming left V 4 bases short and J 1 base short, with 12 bases between. The CDR3, as DNA: TGTGCCAGCAGCCCTCCGACAGCTTCCTACGAGCAGTACTTC. Protein product: CASSPPTASYEQYF.

The chain recombines TRBV6-5 with TRBJ1-6; 7 nucleotides match TRBD1. CDR3 length: 15 amino acids. V lost 7 bases to trimming and J lost 9 bases; unmatched junction nucleotides: 12. Germline CDR1 and CDR2: MNHEY and SVGAGI. The CDR3 region has the DNA TGTGCCAGCACTCTCCGACCGACAGGGCGTTCACCCCTCCACTTT. As protein: CASTLRPTGRSPLHF.

This chain uses TRBV21-1 with TRBJ2-3; TRBD2, the D gene given by the table, was not confirmed from the DNA. TRBV21-1 is termed a pseudogene. This CDR3 has 15 amino acids. The CDR3 nucleotides are TGTGCCAGCAGCAAGTCTCGGTCTAGCACAGATACGCAGTATTTT. The encoded protein is CASSKSRSSTDTQYF.

V usage is TRBV3-1 (or the pseudogene TRBV3-2) and J usage is TRBJ2-7; tentative D call: TRBD2 (6 bases). Germline-derived CDR1 and CDR2 are LGHDT and YNNKEL (reference sequence). V was pared by 4 bases and J by 0 bases, with 19 bases between. CDR3 length: 17 residues. CDR3 loop: CASSPGGSWRGSYEQYF. The DNA of the CDR3 is TGTGCCAGCAGCCCAGGTGGGAGCTGGAGGGGCTCCTACGAGCAGTACTTC.

This clone came up a few times. J is TRBJ1-1 and V is TRBV6-2 or TRBV6-3; D is unresolved. Germline V CDR1 and CDR2: MNHEY, SVGEGT. V was trimmed by 1 base and J by 5 bases, leaving 8 bases between them. This CDR3 has 13 residues. CDR3 nucleotide sequence: TGTGCCAGCAGTTACTGGGATGGAACTGAAGCTTTCTTT. The encoded protein is CASSYWDGTEAFF.

J is TRBJ1-6 and V is TRBV18; D unclear. The CDR3 loop spans 13 amino acids. CDR1 is KGHSH and CDR2 is LQKENI in the germline V gene. Trimming shortened V by 3 bases and J by 8 bases, and 8 bases separated the two germline ends. The CDR3 region is CASSPTTDSPLHF. Written as DNA, the CDR3 is TGTGCCAGCTCACCTACAACCGATTCACCCCTCCACTTT. The full variable domain, its missing parts supplied by reference TRBV18 and TRBJ1-6, is NAGVMQNPRHLVRRRGQEARLRCSPMKGHSHVYWYRQLPEEGLKFMVYLQKENIIDESGMPKERFSAEFPKEGPSILRIQQVVRGDSAAYFCASSPTTDSPLHFGNGTRLTVT.

V gene TRBV7-9 combines with J gene TRBJ2-7; D call uncertain. The CDR3 consists of 12 residues. Deletions cut 3 bases from V and 2 bases from J, with 5 bases between. Germline V gives CDR1 SEHNR, CDR2 FQNEAQ (reference sequence). The CDR3 DNA follows: TGTGCCAGCAGCTTCGGCACCTACGAGCAGTACTTC. This translates into CASSFGTYEQYF.

The chain employs TRBV27 and TRBJ1-1, with D maybe TRBD1 (5 bases). This CDR3 spans 15 amino acids. CDR1 and CDR2 (germline): MNHEY, SMNVEV (reference sequence). Trimming left V 4 bases short and J 8 bases short, with 20 bases between. This CDR3 is CASSSLEGVGLEAFF. DNA of the CDR3: TGTGCCAGCAGTTCCCTCGAAGGGGTCGGACTAGAAGCTTTCTTT.

This rearrangement joins TRBV3-1 (or the pseudogene TRBV3-2) to TRBJ2-5; no definite D call. V was shortened by 1 base and J by 5 bases, with 2 bases between the two germline ends. The CDR3 has 11 residues. Germline V gene sequence: CDR1 LGHDT, CDR2 YNNKEL (reference sequence). CDR3 DNA: TGTGCCAGCAGCCAAGGCGAGACCCAGTACTTC. It specifies CASSQGETQYF.